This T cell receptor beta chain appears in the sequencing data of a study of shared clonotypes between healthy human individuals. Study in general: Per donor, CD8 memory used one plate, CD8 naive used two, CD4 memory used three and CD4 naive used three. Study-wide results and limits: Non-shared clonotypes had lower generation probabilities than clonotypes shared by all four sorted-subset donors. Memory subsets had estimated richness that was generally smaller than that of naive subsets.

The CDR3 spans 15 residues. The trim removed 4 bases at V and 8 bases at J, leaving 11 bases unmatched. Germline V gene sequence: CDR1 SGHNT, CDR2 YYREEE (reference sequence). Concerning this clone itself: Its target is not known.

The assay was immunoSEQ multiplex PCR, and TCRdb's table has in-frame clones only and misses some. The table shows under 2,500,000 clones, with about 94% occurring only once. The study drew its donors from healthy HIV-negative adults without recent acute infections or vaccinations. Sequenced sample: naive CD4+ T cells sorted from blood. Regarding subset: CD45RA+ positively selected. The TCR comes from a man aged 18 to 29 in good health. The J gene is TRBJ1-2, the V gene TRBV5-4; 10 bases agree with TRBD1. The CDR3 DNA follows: TGTGCCAGCAGCATAGGGACAGGGGTATTGGGCGGCTACACCTTC. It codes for CASSIGTGVLGGYTF.